This T cell receptor beta chain was recorded in a study of T-cell memory formation after mild COVID-19. Using its own MiXCR run on the 5' RACE reads, TCRdb lists one record per CDR3 protein. Of 250,000 to 350,000 distinct CDR3 sequences in the sample, approximately 20% were seen once. V was clipped by 1 base and J by 6 bases; unmatched bases: 3. The CDR3 loop spans 15 amino acids. Per the germline V gene, CDR1 is SGHTA and CDR2 is FQGNSA. This chain connects TRBV7-2 to TRBJ2-3, with TRBD1 matching 11 bases. Sequencing was done on a sample of PBMCs or a T cell subset sorted from them (not recorded which). The receptor was isolated from a man aged 18 to 30 who had mild COVID-19 (a few samples of this study predate the infection). Cell type and time point are not known. In DNA form, the CDR3 reads TGTGCCAGCAGCTTAGACGGACAGGGGGCGGATACGCAGTATTTT. Its protein product is CASSLDGQGADTQYF.